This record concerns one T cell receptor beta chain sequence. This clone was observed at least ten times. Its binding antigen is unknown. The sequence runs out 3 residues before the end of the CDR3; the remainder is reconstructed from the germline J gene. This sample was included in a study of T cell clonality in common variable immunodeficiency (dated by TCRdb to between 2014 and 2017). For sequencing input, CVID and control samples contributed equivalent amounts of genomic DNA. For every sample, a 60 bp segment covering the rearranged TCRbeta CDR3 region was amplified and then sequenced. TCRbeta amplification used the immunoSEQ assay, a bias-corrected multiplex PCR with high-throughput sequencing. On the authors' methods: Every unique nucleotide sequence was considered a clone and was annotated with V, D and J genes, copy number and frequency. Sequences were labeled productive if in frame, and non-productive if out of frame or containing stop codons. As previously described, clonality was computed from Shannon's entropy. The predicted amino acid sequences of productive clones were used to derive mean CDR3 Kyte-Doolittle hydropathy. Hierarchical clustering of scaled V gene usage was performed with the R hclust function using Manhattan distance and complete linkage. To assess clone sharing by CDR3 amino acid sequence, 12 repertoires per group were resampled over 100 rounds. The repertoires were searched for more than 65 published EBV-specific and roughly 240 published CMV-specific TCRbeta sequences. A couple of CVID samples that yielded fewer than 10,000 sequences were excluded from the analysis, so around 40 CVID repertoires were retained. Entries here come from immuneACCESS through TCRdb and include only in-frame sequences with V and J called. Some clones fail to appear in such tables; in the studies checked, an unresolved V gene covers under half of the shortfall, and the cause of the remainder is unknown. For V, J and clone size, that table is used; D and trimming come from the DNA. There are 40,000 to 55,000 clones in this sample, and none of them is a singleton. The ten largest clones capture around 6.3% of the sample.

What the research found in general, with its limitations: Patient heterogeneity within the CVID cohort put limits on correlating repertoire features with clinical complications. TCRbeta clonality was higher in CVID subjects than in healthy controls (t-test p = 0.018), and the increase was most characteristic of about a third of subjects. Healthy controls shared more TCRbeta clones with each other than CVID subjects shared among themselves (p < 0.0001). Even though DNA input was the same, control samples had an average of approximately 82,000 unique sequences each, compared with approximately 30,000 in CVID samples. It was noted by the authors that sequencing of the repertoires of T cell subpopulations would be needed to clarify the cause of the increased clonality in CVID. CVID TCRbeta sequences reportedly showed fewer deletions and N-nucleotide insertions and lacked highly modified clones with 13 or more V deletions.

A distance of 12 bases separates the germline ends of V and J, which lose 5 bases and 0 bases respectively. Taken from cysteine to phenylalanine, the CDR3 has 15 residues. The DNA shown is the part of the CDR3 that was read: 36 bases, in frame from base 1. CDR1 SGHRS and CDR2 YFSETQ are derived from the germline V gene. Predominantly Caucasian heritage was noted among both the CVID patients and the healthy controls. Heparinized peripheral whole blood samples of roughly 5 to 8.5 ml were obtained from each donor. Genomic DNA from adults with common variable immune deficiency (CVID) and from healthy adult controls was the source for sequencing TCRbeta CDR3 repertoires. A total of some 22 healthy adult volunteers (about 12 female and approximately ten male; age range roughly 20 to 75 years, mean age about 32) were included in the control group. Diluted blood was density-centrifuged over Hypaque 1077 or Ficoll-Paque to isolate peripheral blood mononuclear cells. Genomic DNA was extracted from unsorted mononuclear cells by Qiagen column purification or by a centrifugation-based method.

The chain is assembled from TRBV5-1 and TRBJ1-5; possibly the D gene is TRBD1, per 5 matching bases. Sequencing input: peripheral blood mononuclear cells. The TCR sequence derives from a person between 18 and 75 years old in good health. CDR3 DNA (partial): TGCGCCAGCAGGGGGGTAGCGGATAGCAATCAGCCC. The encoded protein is CASRGVADSNQP. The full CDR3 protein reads CASRGVADSNQPQHF.